This passage covers 14 T cell receptor beta chains from one sample sequenced in a study of response to subunit inactivated influenza vaccine. TCRdb analysed the RT-PCR reads with MiXCR anew, one entry per CDR3 protein. Of 540,000 or so distinct CDR3 sequences in the sample, around 13% were seen once. The starting material was PBMCs from blood, obtained roughly 46 days after vaccination. These receptors came from a man aged 50 or older who received an inactivated influenza vaccine.

This clonotype was detected once. This chain connects TRBV6-2 or TRBV6-3 to TRBJ1-6, with 7 nucleotides matching TRBD1. This CDR3 has 15 residues. Trimming at V came to 6 bases and at J to 8 bases, leaving 10 bases not matched to a gene. Germline CDR1 reads MNHEY; CDR2 reads SVGEGT. The DNA for the CDR3 is TGTGCCAGCAGCGCCAGTTCAGGGGGTTATTCACCCCTCCACTTT. This gives the protein CASSASSGGYSPLHF.

This clonotype came up a few times. The chain couples TRBV7-2 to TRBJ2-6; D is perhaps TRBD2 (6 bases). This CDR3 has 17 amino acids. Trimming stripped 3 bases from V and 2 bases from J, with 14 bases between. Germline V lookup: CDR1 SGHTA, CDR2 FQGNSA. CDR3 DNA: TGTGCCAGCAGCTTCGGGGGTTTAAGAGCTGGGGCCAACGTCCTGACTTTC. This gives the protein CASSFGGLRAGANVLTF.

This rearrangement joins TRBV28 to TRBJ2-7; 8 positions agree with TRBD1. Germline V gene sequence: CDR1 MDHEN, CDR2 SYDVKM. CDR3 length: 14 amino acids. J lost 2 bases, V lost 6 bases, and 6 bases had no gene match. CDR3 bases: TGTGCCAGCAGAAGACAGGGGATTACCTACGAGCAGTACTTC. It yields the protein CASRRQGITYEQYF.

This clonotype has at least ten counts. V is TRBV12-3 or TRBV12-4 and J is TRBJ2-5; D not resolved. V dropped 6 bases and J dropped 0 bases, with 5 bases sitting between them. The length of the CDR3 is 12 residues. The CDR3 DNA reads as TGTGCCAGCAGCTTGTACCAAGAGACCCAGTACTTC. Its protein is CASSLYQETQYF.

CDR3 protein: CSARDPFGQETQYF. The DNA for the CDR3 is TGCAGTGCTAGAGACCCGTTTGGTCAAGAGACCCAGTACTTC. The chain combines TRBV20-1 with TRBJ2-5, with D unclear. The CDR3 contains 14 residues. Germline values: CDR1 DFQATT, CDR2 SNEGSKA (reference sequence). Trimming pared 0 bases from V and 2 bases from J, leaving 10 bases between.

The rearrangement links TRBV20-1 to TRBJ1-2; D is perhaps TRBD1 (5 bases). CDR3 size: 16 residues. V gave up 0 bases and J gave up 4 bases, with 18 bases separating them. Germline-derived CDR1 and CDR2 are DFQATT and SNEGSKA (reference sequence). The CDR3 DNA sequence: TGCAGTGCTAGAGATCGGGCTGGCAGGGCAGTCTATGGCTACACCTTC. This gives the protein CSARDRAGRAVYGYTF.

This clonotype was seen ten or more times. This chain joins TRBV29-1 and TRBJ2-2, with D possibly TRBD1 on 6 matching bases. The V gene lost 4 bases and the J gene lost 12 bases, with 18 bases spanning the gap. Germline loops: CDR1 SQVTM, CDR2 ANQGSEA. This CDR3 comprises 13 residues. The CDR3 DNA follows: TGCAGCGTTGTTGGTACAGGGCAAGAGAAGCTGTTTTTT. Translation gives CSVVGTGQEKLFF.

This clonotype was counted between two and nine times. The chain employs TRBV20-1 and TRBJ1-6; tentative D call: TRBD1 (5 bases). With 3 bases removed from V and 10 bases from J, the gap between germline ends came to 19 bases. Germline V gene sequence: CDR1 DFQATT, CDR2 SNEGSKA (reference sequence). This CDR3 contains 15 residues. The CDR3 loop is CSARGEEGRGSPLHF. For the CDR3, the DNA is TGCAGTGCTAGGGGGGAGGAGGGACGGGGATCACCCCTCCACTTT.

In DNA, the CDR3 is TGTGCCAGCAGCCAAGGGGGTCTATCCTACGAGCAGTACTTC. Translating gives CASSQGGLSYEQYF. The rearrangement links TRBV3-1 to TRBJ2-7, with D uncertain. The CDR3 sequence is 14 residues long. In germline, CDR1 is LGHDT, CDR2 YNNKEL (reference sequence). V shed 1 base and J shed 1 base, with 8 bases lying between them.

The V gene is TRBV7-6, the J gene TRBJ2-1; 14 nucleotides line up with TRBD2. The ends lost 1 base at V and 6 bases at J; junction bases unmatched: 5. There are 17 residues in the CDR3. Germline V gene lookup returns CDR1 SGHVS and CDR2 FNYEAQ. The DNA for the CDR3 is TGTGCCAGCAGCTTAGGACTAGCGGGAGGGATGGGCAATGAGCAGTTCTTC. This translates into CASSLGLAGGMGNEQFF.

The table lists this clonotype with a few counts. The chain carries TRBV11-2 and TRBJ2-5; the D is unclear. The CDR3 runs to 14 residues. The V gene's germline CDR1 is SGHAT and CDR2 FQNNGV. Trimming took off 3 bases at V and 1 base at J, with 9 bases between the two ends. The CDR3 loop reads CASSLQAFQETQYF. DNA of the CDR3: TGTGCCAGCAGCTTGCAGGCTTTCCAAGAGACCCAGTACTTC.

This clonotype has more than one count but fewer than ten. The V gene is TRBV20-1, the J gene TRBJ2-3; D possibly corresponds to TRBD2 (5 bases). V was pared by 2 bases and J by 0 bases, with 12 bases between. The CDR3 sequence is 15 residues long. Per germline, CDR1 DFQATT and CDR2 SNEGSKA (reference sequence). CDR3 residues: CSARWAGLSTDTQYF. CDR3 nucleotides: TGCAGTGCTAGATGGGCGGGCCTTAGCACAGATACGCAGTATTTT.

This clonotype appeared a few times. The genes are TRBV7-9 and TRBJ2-2, with 8 bases lining up with TRBD2. From germline, CDR1 is SEHNR and CDR2 FQNEAQ (reference sequence). The CDR3 consists of 15 residues. V lost 7 bases to trimming and J lost 1 base; unmatched junction nucleotides: 5. The CDR3 nucleotides read TGTGCCAGCACCAGTAGCGGGGAGAACACCGGGGAGCTGTTTTTT. The encoded protein is CASTSSGENTGELFF.

This clonotype was observed a handful of times. Sequence at one end of the junction differs from germline and may be a read error. The chain couples TRBV7-3 to TRBJ2-1, with TRBD2 identical over 11 bases. The CDR3 has 11 amino acids. CDR1 SGHTA and CDR2 FQGTGA come from the germline V gene. Here the CDR3 DNA reads TGTGCCAGCAGCTCGGCGGGACTAGCGGTCTTC. It specifies CASSSAGLAVF.